Described below is a single T cell receptor (beta chain) sequence and its context. Germline V gives CDR1 WSHSY, CDR2 SAAADI. The CDR3 runs 14 residues. J lost 4 bases, V lost 10 bases, and 4 bases had no gene match. This entry is derived from a study of blood T cell repertoires in COVID-19. Study summary: Sites in the United States, Italy and Spain provided acute and convalescent COVID-19 samples. Sources were T cells, B-cell-depleted T cells, or PBMCs; the material itself was cDNA or gDNA.

Sequencing used immunoSEQ multiplex PCR; TCRdb keeps in-frame clones, though not all of them. The sample lists about 190,000 clones, around 83% occurring once. The origin of this receptor is a woman of 80 years or more with acute or convalescent COVID-19. The sample taken for sequencing was peripheral blood. The chain carries TRBV10-2 and TRBJ2-1; TRBD2 aligns across 13 bases. CDR3 nucleotides: TGCGCCACCAGACTAGCGGGAGGTTACAATGAGCAGTTCTTC. This sequence encodes CATRLAGGYNEQFF.